The 8 T cell receptor beta chains given below trace back to one sample, sequenced in a study of vaccination and CD4 T cells after COVID-19. An Oncomine TCR Beta short-read assay was used to sequence the DNA from cultured CD4+ T cells. One entry per CDR3 protein, called by TCRdb with MiXCR from the PCR reads. In the table there are some 22,000 distinct CDR3 sequences, about 67% of which are singletons. No antigen has been identified for these receptors. The treatment: roughly 10-day PBMC culture with coronavirus spike peptide pools or control peptides (ViraFEST assay). This specimen was CD4+ T cells from blood, cultured in vitro, taken after SARS-CoV-2 vaccination. These receptors originate from a human donor who received a COVID-19 vaccine.

The J gene is TRBJ2-2, the V gene TRBV12-3 or TRBV12-4; weak D call: TRBD2 (6 bases). V lost 3 bases to trimming and J lost 2 bases, with 10 bases between them. The CDR3 spans 15 residues. This CDR3 reads CASSLDGLNTGELFF. Written as DNA, the CDR3 is TGTGCCAGCAGTTTGGATGGACTAAACACCGGGGAGCTGTTTTTT.

This clonotype was picked up a small number of times. The chain combines TRBV7-9 with TRBJ1-1, with a possible D match to TRBD1 (6 bases). Germline-derived CDR1 and CDR2 are SEHNR and FQNEAQ (reference sequence). The CDR3 consists of 14 residues. V lost 5 bases to trimming and J lost 0 bases, with 10 bases between them. The CDR3 loop reads CASSAGGLNTEAFF. CDR3 in DNA: TGTGCCAGCAGCGCGGGGGGCCTGAACACTGAAGCTTTCTTT.

As regards this clonotype: At one end the junction does not follow the germline gene, possibly because of a read error. V gene TRBV30 combines with J gene TRBJ1-1, with 7 positions matching TRBD1. CDR1 is GTSNPN and CDR2 is SVGIG in the germline V gene (reference sequence). This CDR3 spans 17 amino acids. CDR3 in DNA: TGTGCCTGGAGGAGGTTGACGCCGGGACAGCTGAATACTGAAGCTTTCTTT. The encoded protein is CAWRRLTPGQLNTEAFF.

The J gene is TRBJ1-6, the V gene TRBV2, with D perhaps matching TRBD1 (5 bases). Trimming pared 8 bases from V and 8 bases from J, leaving 16 bases between. The CDR3 is 14 residues long. CDR1 is SNHLY, CDR2 FYNNEI, per germline. CDR3 DNA: TGTGCCAGCGCGGGACTGAGGGGCTATTCACCCCTCCACTTT. The encoded protein is CASAGLRGYSPLHF.

DNA of the CDR3: TGTGCCGTACAAGGAAGGTTGACCGACAATGAGCAGTTCTTC. This sequence encodes CAVQGRLTDNEQFF. The chain has TRBV11-3 and TRBJ2-1; D remains unclear. The V gene lost 11 bases and the J gene lost 5 bases, with 19 bases spanning the gap. This CDR3 is 14 amino acids long. In germline, CDR1 is SGHNT, CDR2 YENEEA.

The chain uses TRBV20-1 and TRBJ2-3, with D uncertain. CDR1 is DFQATT and CDR2 is SNEGSKA in the germline V gene (reference sequence). V was cut by 7 bases and J by 2 bases, with 7 bases left in between. CDR3 length: 11 residues. This CDR3 reads CSGGFTDTQYF. The CDR3 coding sequence is TGCAGTGGGGGATTCACAGATACGCAGTATTTT.

This clonotype was detected only a few times. This chain uses TRBV6-1 with TRBJ2-3; D is tentatively TRBD1 or TRBD2 (6 bases each). The length of the CDR3 is 17 residues. The V gene's germline CDR1 is MNHNS and CDR2 SASEGT. V shed 0 bases and J shed 0 bases, with 13 bases lying between them. As DNA, the CDR3 is TGTGCCAGCAGTGAAGCGACCGGGGGCGGTAGCACAGATACGCAGTATTTT. Its translation is CASSEATGGGSTDTQYF.

This clonotype was picked up one time. The V call is TRBV7-9, the J call TRBJ1-2; 11 nucleotides match TRBD1. With V trimmed by 5 bases and J by 4 bases, 6 bases remained unmatched. Looked up from germline, CDR1 is SEHNR and CDR2 is FQNEAQ (reference sequence). CDR3 length: 15 amino acids. This CDR3 is CASSRGTGGAYGYTF. The CDR3 DNA reads TGTGCCAGCAGCCGAGGGACAGGGGGGGCCTATGGCTACACCTTC. Variable domain in full (rest from reference TRBV7-9 and TRBJ1-2): DTGVSQNPRHKITKRGQNVTFRCDPISEHNRLYWYRQTLGQGPEFLTYFQNEAQLEKSRLLSDRFSAERPKGSFSTLEIQRTEQGDSAMYLCASSRGTGGAYGYTFGSGTRLTVV.